This T cell receptor beta chain was captured by sequencing in a study of regulatory T cells in long-lasting Graves disease. Findings and limits, study-wide: Reduced TCR diversity was observed in persistent Graves' patients versus newly diagnosed patients.

This clonotype came up many times. Its specificity is unknown. Assembly of TCR beta libraries relied on iRepertoire HTBI primers together with Arm-PCR of CDR3 regions. TCRdb re-called the multiplex PCR reads with MiXCR, one entry per CDR3 protein. In the table there are 310,000 or so distinct CDR3 sequences, about 20% of which are singletons. Time point: persistent/refractory GD, antithyroid drugs over 5 years with positive TRAb. After RNA was extracted from PBMCs, the TCR library was made from it. The sequences come from peripheral blood mononuclear cells (PBMCs), collected when the disease was refractory, from a patient treated with antithyroid drugs. The origin of this receptor is a female donor with Graves disease.

CDR3 sequence: CASKTLTGRLNTEAFF. CDR3 nucleotide sequence: TGTGCCAGTAAGACGCTGACGGGACGGCTGAACACTGAAGCTTTCTTT. This chain connects TRBV19 to TRBJ1-1; tentatively, D is TRBD1 (5 bases). The CDR3 length is 16 residues. Looked up from germline, CDR1 is LNHDA and CDR2 is SQIVND (reference sequence). Trimming left V 7 bases short and J 0 bases short, with 18 bases between.